Here is one T cell receptor (beta chain) with its context. This sample stems from a study of blood T cell repertoires in COVID-19. Overall study: T cells, B-cell-depleted T cells, or PBMCs supplied cDNA or gDNA.

In the original workflow: Estimation of nucleated cell counts was performed using reference gene primer amplification. The data were produced by immunoSEQ multiplex PCR, yet TCRdb's version contains in-frame clones alone and is incomplete. V and J calls and clone size come straight from that table; D and trimming were deduced from the DNA. The sample shows 400,000 or so clones, about 92% of them seen only once. The CDR3 extends over 15 amino acids. With 0 bases removed from V and 2 bases from J, the gap between germline ends came to 8 bases. Germline CDR1 SGHAT, CDR2 FQNNGV. The study assigned cohorts using participant-reported clinical history.

This rearrangement joins TRBV11-2 to TRBJ1-3; D uncertain. This receptor was taken from a man aged 18 to 29 who had recovered from COVID-19. Input material: PBMCs or T cells enriched from blood (not recorded which). The DNA of the CDR3 is TGTGCCAGCAGCTTAGAGTCAGGTGCTGGAAACACCATATATTTT. This gives the protein CASSLESGAGNTIYF.